Each of the 10 T cell receptor beta chains below was sequenced from the same sample in a study of blood T cell repertoires in COVID-19. Only in-frame clones appear in the TCRdb table, and some are missing; sequencing was by immunoSEQ multiplex PCR. The sample yields approximately 93,000 clones, approximately 90% seen once. Sequenced sample: peripheral blood. Receptors were obtained from a man aged 50 to 59 with active or convalescent COVID-19.

In its sample, this clone was seen a few times. The chain joins TRBV19 to TRBJ1-2; tentative D call: TRBD1 (5 bases). Trimming shortened V by 7 bases and J by 3 bases, and 12 bases separated the two germline ends. CDR3 size: 13 residues. CDR1 and CDR2 (germline): LNHDA, SQIVND (reference sequence). CDR3 DNA sequence: TGTGCCAGTATTGGCAGGGAAGACTATGGCTACACCTTC. This codes for CASIGREDYGYTF.

CDR3 protein: CASSVEGTVYEQYF. CDR3 nucleotides: TGTGCCAGCAGCGTAGAGGGGACAGTCTACGAGCAGTACTTC. The gene calls are TRBV9 and TRBJ2-7, with 7 bases that match TRBD1. The CDR3 has 14 amino acids. V shed 0 bases, J shed 3 bases, and the junction held 3 bases outside the gene matches. Germline V lookup: CDR1 SGDLS, CDR2 YYNGEE.

The chain combines TRBV14 with TRBJ1-4, with D unclear. CDR1 SGHDN and CDR2 FVKESK come from the germline V gene. V dropped 1 base and J dropped 4 bases, with 10 bases sitting between them. This CDR3 contains 15 residues. As DNA, the CDR3 is TGTGCCAGCAGCCAAGTAGGAGGGCTTAATGAAAAACTGTTTTTT. Translated: CASSQVGGLNEKLFF.

This chain connects TRBV4-2 to TRBJ2-3; tentative D call: TRBD2 (6 bases). The CDR3 has 13 amino acids. The ends were cut back, 1 base at V and 7 bases at J, with 9 bases in the middle. Germline values: CDR1 LGHNA, CDR2 YNFKEQ. The CDR3 DNA sequence: TGTGCCAGCAGCCAAGGCGGAGGGCATACGCAGTATTTT. It is translated as CASSQGGGHTQYF.

This clone came up once. The chain couples TRBV20-1 to TRBJ2-7, with TRBD2 matching over 12 bases. The V segment lost 3 bases and the J segment 2 bases; nucleotides outside the gene matches: 8. The CDR3 length is 16 residues. CDR1 is DFQATT and CDR2 is SNEGSKA in the germline V gene (reference sequence). The CDR3: CSASGLAGGGPYEQYF. CDR3 DNA sequence: TGCAGTGCTAGTGGCCTAGCGGGAGGGGGTCCCTACGAGCAGTACTTC.

The table lists this clone with a count of one. The J gene is TRBJ2-7, the V gene TRBV11-2, with 12 bases fitting TRBD2. Germline trimming cut 4 bases from V and 9 bases from J; bases unmatched to any gene: 22. Germline CDR1 is SGHAT and CDR2 is FQNNGV. The CDR3 sequence is 19 residues long. CDR3 sequence: CASSWRLAGAGGSDVWQYF. In nucleotides, the CDR3 is TGTGCCAGCAGCTGGAGACTAGCGGGAGCGGGGGGTTCCGACGTTTGGCAGTACTTC.

This clone was seen a handful of times. The chain recombines TRBV3-1 (or the pseudogene TRBV3-2) with TRBJ2-5, with TRBD2 as a possible D gene (5 bases). V lost 4 bases to trimming and J lost 5 bases, with 17 bases between them. This CDR3 comprises 15 residues. The V gene's germline CDR1 is LGHDT and CDR2 YNNKEL (reference sequence). CDR3 sequence: CASSPTPSGGETQYF. The CDR3 region has the DNA TGTGCCAGCAGCCCGACCCCCAGCGGCGGTGAGACCCAGTACTTC.

V usage is TRBV9 and J usage is TRBJ1-1, with D possibly matching TRBD1 (6 bases). V lost 1 base and J 1 base, leaving 8 bases between the germline ends. This CDR3 contains 14 residues. Looked up from germline, CDR1 is SGDLS and CDR2 is YYNGEE. The CDR3 DNA reads TGTGCCAGCAGCGTATCACAGGGGAACACTGAAGCTTTCTTT. Translating it yields CASSVSQGNTEAFF.

The CDR3: CASSLTSGESYEQYF. In nucleotides, the CDR3 is TGCGCCAGCTCATTGACTAGCGGGGAATCCTACGAGCAGTACTTC. The chain combines TRBV5-1 with TRBJ2-7; TRBD2 matches 11 bases. This CDR3 spans 15 amino acids. Germline V gene sequence: CDR1 SGHRS, CDR2 YFSETQ. Trimming took 7 bases from V and 1 from J; bases not matched to a gene: 7.

CDR3 bases: TGTGCCACCAGTGATTCGGCTAACTATGGCTACACCTTC. Protein sequence: CATSDSANYGYTF. The J gene is TRBJ1-2, the V gene TRBV24-1; D gene ambiguous. V was pared by 2 bases and J by 0 bases, with 3 bases between. The CDR3 totals 13 residues. CDR1 is KGHDR, CDR2 SFDVKD, per germline.